One T cell receptor beta chain is described in this entry. This entry comes from a study of blood T cell repertoires in COVID-19. The length of the CDR3 is 18 residues. The V and J ends lost 4 bases and 0 bases, in that order; junction bases with no gene match: 10. Germline V lookup: CDR1 SGHRS, CDR2 YFSETQ. Per the authors' pipeline: Counts of nucleated cells, estimated from reference gene primer amplification, were obtained. Assay: immunoSEQ multiplex PCR; the TCRdb copy retains only in-frame clones and omits some. V, J and clone size were drawn from that table, and D and trimming were deduced from the DNA. This sample has about 150,000 clones; 70% to 90% occur once, and the top ten carry about 3.9%.

The sequencing input was peripheral blood. V and J are TRBV5-1 and TRBJ1-1; 12 bases align to TRBD1. The TCR was taken from a woman in her seventies with acute or convalescent COVID-19. CDR3 sequence (DNA): TGCGCCAGCAGCCCGGCGGGACAGGGGGCTATTTTGAACACTGAAGCTTTCTTT. This codes for CASSPAGQGAILNTEAFF.